One sample yielded the 22 T cell receptor beta chains listed below, sequenced in a study of blood T cells in healthy people across ages. With a J-beta primer mix and a sample-barcoded 5' primer, a second PCR ran about 6 to 11 cycles. TCRdb fed the 5' RACE reads into MiXCR, producing one record per CDR3 protein. This sample has around 1,700,000 distinct CDR3 sequences, with 28% found just once. Sequences were obtained from blood. Receptor source: a woman between 25 and 40 years old in good health.

This clonotype was found a few times. This rearrangement joins TRBV20-1 to TRBJ1-6, with 9 bases fitting TRBD1. Per germline, CDR1 DFQATT and CDR2 SNEGSKA (reference sequence). The V gene end was trimmed by 4 bases and the J gene end by 8 bases; junction bases not matched to a gene: 6. The CDR3 runs 14 residues. The chain's CDR3 is CSAMDRGLHSPLHF. In DNA, the CDR3 is TGCAGTGCTATGGACAGGGGTTTACATTCACCCCTCCACTTT.

The chain joins TRBV5-1 to TRBJ1-2; 9 bases are a match to TRBD1. CDR3 size: 16 residues. The germline V gene encodes CDR1 SGHRS and CDR2 YFSETQ. The V gene end was trimmed by 6 bases and the J gene end by 0 bases; junction bases not matched to a gene: 9. The CDR3 DNA sequence: TGCGCCAGCACCCCGACAGGGGGTATAGCTAACTATGGCTACACCTTC. Its translation: CASTPTGGIANYGYTF.

The chain couples TRBV12-3 or TRBV12-4 to TRBJ2-3, with unresolved D. The V end was cut by 5 bases, the J end by 6 bases, with 12 bases between. This CDR3 contains 13 residues. The CDR3 reads CASSTGPPDTQYF. The DNA for the CDR3 is TGTGCCAGCAGTACCGGTCCACCGGATACGCAGTATTTT.

Remarks on this clonotype: Mismatch with germline at one junction end may stem from a read error. CDR3 region: CASSRNSYISGANVPTF. The CDR3 DNA sequence: TGTGCCAGCTCTCGTAACAGCTACATCTCTGGGGCCAACGTCCCGACTTTC. The chain recombines TRBV18 with TRBJ2-6; the D gene is possibly TRBD1 (5 bases). Per germline, CDR1 KGHSH and CDR2 LQKENI. This CDR3 comprises 17 residues.

Points on this clonotype: Sequence at one end of the junction differs from germline and may be a read error. V gene TRBV6-5 combines with J gene TRBJ2-7, with 10 bases identical to TRBD1. The CDR3 totals 14 residues. The germline V gene encodes CDR1 MNHEY and CDR2 SVGAGI. The CDR3 loop is CTSRQGALLNEQYF. The CDR3 nucleotides are TGTACCAGCAGACAGGGGGCCCTCCTTAATGAGCAGTACTTC.

The V gene is TRBV29-1, the J gene TRBJ1-1, with 7 bases matching TRBD1. The CDR3 extends over 13 amino acids. V lost 5 bases to trimming and J lost 1 base; unmatched junction nucleotides: 4. Germline assignment: CDR1 SQVTM and CDR2 ANQGSEA. CDR3 amino acids: CSVQGVANTEAFF. The CDR3 bases are TGCAGCGTTCAGGGGGTAGCGAACACTGAAGCTTTCTTT.

This clonotype was detected many times. The rearrangement uses TRBV15 and TRBJ2-3; D not certain. Per the germline V gene, CDR1 is LNHNV and CDR2 is YYDKDF (reference sequence). There are 14 residues in the CDR3. Trimming cost V 3 bases and J 1 base, with 8 bases left between them. CDR3 nucleotides: TGTGCCACCAGCAGGGAGTTTGGCACAGATACGCAGTATTTT. This encodes CATSREFGTDTQYF. Filled out from reference TRBV15 and TRBJ2-3, the complete variable domain reads DAMVIQNPRYQVTQFGKPVTLSCSQTLNHNVMYWYQQKSSQAPKLLFHYYDKDFNNEADTPDNFQSRRPNTSFCFLDIRSPGLGDTAMYLCATSREFGTDTQYFGPGTRLTVL.

This clonotype turned up a few times. The V call is TRBV29-1, the J call TRBJ1-2, with a weak D call TRBD1 (5 bases). In germline, CDR1 is SQVTM, CDR2 ANQGSEA. This CDR3 has 15 amino acids. The V and J ends lost 0 bases and 7 bases respectively, with 18 bases between them. The CDR3 here is CSVEDPGILSGGYTF. The CDR3 nucleotides are TGCAGCGTTGAAGATCCAGGGATCCTTTCCGGTGGCTACACCTTC.

To note about this clonotype: The junction does not match germline at one end; this may be a read error. This sequence joins TRBV5-1 and TRBJ1-2; D not certain. Germline V gene lookup returns CDR1 SGHRS and CDR2 YFSETQ. This CDR3 has 13 amino acids. CDR3 bases: TGCGCCGGCAGCTTGGATCCAAACTATGGCTACACCTTC. Translating it yields CAGSLDPNYGYTF.

Of note for this clonotype: The junction shows a germline mismatch at one end, possibly a read error. The rearrangement uses TRBV20-1 and TRBJ2-5, with 9 bases aligning to TRBD2. Germline CDR1 is DFQATT and CDR2 is SNEGSKA (reference sequence). There are 17 residues in the CDR3. The CDR3: CSARAPGAGGRQETQYF. The CDR3 DNA reads TGCAGCGCTAGAGCCCCGGGGGCGGGGGGGCGGCAAGAGACCCAGTACTTC.

V and J are TRBV11-2 and TRBJ1-5, with D perhaps matching TRBD1 (6 bases). CDR3 size: 13 residues. The germline V gene encodes CDR1 SGHAT and CDR2 FQNNGV. V dropped 5 bases and J dropped 9 bases, with 14 bases sitting between them. DNA for the CDR3: TGTGCCAGCAGCGGAGAGGGGGAGCGGCCCCAGCATTTT. It is translated as CASSGEGERPQHF.

This clonotype was found many times. V and J are TRBV2 and TRBJ2-5; TRBD2 might be the D (6 bases). Germline-derived CDR1 and CDR2 are SNHLY and FYNNEI. This CDR3 has 16 residues. V lost 5 bases and J lost 8, with 24 bases in between. CDR3 in amino acids: CASSPQGRLLEGTQYF. The CDR3 bases are TGTGCCAGCAGTCCCCAGGGACGGCTCTTGGAGGGAACCCAGTACTTC.

This chain links TRBV7-6 with TRBJ2-7, with no clear D. V was shortened by 5 bases and J by 0 bases, with 11 bases between the two germline ends. This CDR3 spans 14 amino acids. Germline CDR1 and CDR2: SGHVS and FNYEAQ. In DNA, the CDR3 is TGTGCCAGCAGCCCGTCACCTAGCTCCTACGAGCAGTACTTC. It is translated as CASSPSPSSYEQYF.

This sequence joins TRBV20-1 and TRBJ2-4; 10 bases align to TRBD2. This CDR3 has 14 residues. V dropped 3 bases and J dropped 6; count of bases not matched to a gene: 5. Germline CDR1 DFQATT, CDR2 SNEGSKA (reference sequence). As DNA, the CDR3 is TGCAGTGCTAGTGGTCCTAGCGGGAGAAACATTCAGTACTTC. It codes for CSASGPSGRNIQYF.

This clonotype has a single count. It may be a read error: a sequence one base away is much more abundant. The chain has TRBV29-1 and TRBJ2-4, with D hard to call. CDR1 and CDR2 from the germline V gene are SQVTM and ANQGSEA. The CDR3 has 15 amino acids. The CDR3 sequence: CSVGQKGVGKNIQCF. In nucleotides, the CDR3 is TGCAGCGTTGGCCAGAAAGGAGTAGGCAAAAACATTCAGTGCTTC.

This sequence joins TRBV9 and TRBJ2-7; D is possibly TRBD2 (6 bases). V lost 2 bases and J 3 bases, leaving 15 bases between the germline ends. Germline values: CDR1 SGDLS, CDR2 YYNGEE. This CDR3 spans 15 amino acids. Written as DNA, the CDR3 is TGTGCCAGCAGCGTCGGGGGACTCCAAAACTACGAGCAGTACTTC. This sequence encodes CASSVGGLQNYEQYF.

Details on this clonotype: Relative to the germline gene, one junction end is altered; a read error may explain this. The rearrangement links TRBV6-5 to TRBJ1-2; D gene unclear. This CDR3 comprises 13 residues. CDR1 is MNHEY, CDR2 SVGAGI, per germline. The CDR3 nucleotides are TGTGCCAGCAGCATACAGCATAACTATGACTACACCTTC. It yields the protein CASSIQHNYDYTF.

There are many counts of this clonotype. V gene TRBV12-3 or TRBV12-4 combines with J gene TRBJ2-1; the match to TRBD2 covers 11 bases. V was clipped by 4 bases and J by 4 bases; unmatched bases: 6. The CDR3 consists of 16 residues. The CDR3 loop reads CASSSRLAGGYNEQFF. The CDR3 DNA reads TGTGCCAGCAGTTCCAGGCTAGCGGGAGGATACAATGAGCAGTTCTTC.

The chain recombines TRBV3-1 with TRBJ2-2; TRBD2 matches 7 bases. This CDR3 spans 16 amino acids. J lost 6 bases, V lost 1 base, and 8 bases had no gene match. CDR1 is LGHDT and CDR2 is YNNKEL in the germline V gene (reference sequence). This chain's CDR3 is CASSQAGGLGSGELFF. CDR3 nucleotide sequence: TGTGCCAGCAGCCAAGCGGGGGGTCTGGGGTCCGGGGAGCTGTTTTTT. Full variable domain (remainder filled in from reference TRBV3-1 and TRBJ2-2): DTAVSQTPKYLVTQMGNDKSIKCEQNLGHDTMYWYKQDSKKFLKIMFSYNNKELIINETVPNRFSPKSPDKAHLNLHINSLELGDSAVYFCASSQAGGLGSGELFFGEGSRLTVL.

The chain is built from TRBV18 and TRBJ2-5, with 8 bases identical to TRBD1. CDR1 is KGHSH and CDR2 is LQKENI in the germline V gene. The CDR3 is made up of 16 amino acids. After removal of 3 bases from V and 2 bases from J, the junction contained 8 bases not matched to a gene. The DNA for the CDR3 is TGTGCCAGCTCACCTCGGAGCGGACAGGGTCAAGAGACCCAGTACTTC. Translating gives CASSPRSGQGQETQYF.

Only a few counts were recorded for this clonotype. J is TRBJ2-1 and V is TRBV20-1; weak D call: TRBD1 (5 bases). This CDR3 is built from 17 residues. V gave up 0 bases and J gave up 0 bases, with 15 bases separating them. Germline V gene sequence: CDR1 DFQATT, CDR2 SNEGSKA (reference sequence). CDR3 protein: CSARDVAGPSSYNEQFF. CDR3 nucleotides: TGCAGTGCTAGAGATGTAGCAGGGCCGAGCTCCTACAATGAGCAGTTCTTC.

This clonotype was observed a handful of times. J is TRBJ2-4 and V is TRBV20-1; TRBD2 is a possible D gene (5 bases). There are 15 residues in the CDR3. V was shortened by 5 bases and J by 13 bases, with 27 bases between the two germline ends. The germline CDR1 and CDR2 sequences are DFQATT and SNEGSKA (reference sequence). As DNA, the CDR3 is TGCAGTGCTTCCCCTCTAGTGAGGGCTATGAATGAGCAGTACTTC. It codes for CSASPLVRAMNEQYF.